The entry below gives a single T cell receptor beta chain sequence along with its context. This entry comes from a study of regulatory T cells in long-lasting Graves disease. The time point is: newly diagnosed GD, antithyroid drugs for less than 3 months. RNA isolated from PBMCs was used to make the TCR library. Investigators prepared the TCR beta libraries by applying iRepertoire HTBI primers and Arm-PCR of CDR3 regions. The authors' processing: Taken together, the samples had 50 to 70 TRBV and more than 12 TRBJ segments identified. In TCRdb, the multiplex PCR reads were re-called with MiXCR into one record per CDR3 protein. These V and J calls originate from TCRdb's pipeline instead of the authors' own analysis. Of 530,000 or so distinct CDR3 sequences in the sample, roughly 12% are singletons; the top ten hold about 10%. With 2 bases clipped from V and 8 bases from J, the junction kept 15 bases outside the gene matches. Germline CDR1 and CDR2: MNHNS and SASEGT. This CDR3 region has 17 residues.

These same records also appear under a second study, on T cells in Graves' hyperthyroidism and ophthalmopathy. That publication notes: The blood repertoire included most of the expanded thyroid clonotypes above 0.001. Through a model of 13 V-J features, ophthalmopathy was separated from stable hyperthyroidism.

The origin of this receptor is a man aged 30-40 years with Graves disease. Sequencing was performed on peripheral blood mononuclear cells (PBMCs), taken at new diagnosis, from a patient treated with antithyroid drugs. V usage is TRBV6-1 and J usage is TRBJ2-3, with 8 bases identical to TRBD2. The CDR3 sequence: CASSERVGQRERVTQYF. CDR3 DNA: TGTGCCAGCAGTGAACGAGTAGGTCAGCGGGAGAGGGTTACGCAGTATTTT.